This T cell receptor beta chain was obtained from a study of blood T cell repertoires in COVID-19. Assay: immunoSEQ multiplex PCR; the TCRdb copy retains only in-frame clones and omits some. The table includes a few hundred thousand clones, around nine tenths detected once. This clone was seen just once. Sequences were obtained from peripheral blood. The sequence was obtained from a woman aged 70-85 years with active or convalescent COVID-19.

The CDR3: CASSALRDRLSYNSPLHF. In DNA form, the CDR3 reads TGTGCCAGCAGTGCCCTCCGGGACAGGCTCTCCTATAATTCACCCCTCCACTTT. This chain links TRBV2 with TRBJ1-6, with TRBD1 identical over 8 bases. With 4 bases clipped from V and 0 bases from J, the junction kept 8 bases outside the gene matches. Per the germline V gene, CDR1 is SNHLY and CDR2 is FYNNEI. The CDR3 covers 18 residues.